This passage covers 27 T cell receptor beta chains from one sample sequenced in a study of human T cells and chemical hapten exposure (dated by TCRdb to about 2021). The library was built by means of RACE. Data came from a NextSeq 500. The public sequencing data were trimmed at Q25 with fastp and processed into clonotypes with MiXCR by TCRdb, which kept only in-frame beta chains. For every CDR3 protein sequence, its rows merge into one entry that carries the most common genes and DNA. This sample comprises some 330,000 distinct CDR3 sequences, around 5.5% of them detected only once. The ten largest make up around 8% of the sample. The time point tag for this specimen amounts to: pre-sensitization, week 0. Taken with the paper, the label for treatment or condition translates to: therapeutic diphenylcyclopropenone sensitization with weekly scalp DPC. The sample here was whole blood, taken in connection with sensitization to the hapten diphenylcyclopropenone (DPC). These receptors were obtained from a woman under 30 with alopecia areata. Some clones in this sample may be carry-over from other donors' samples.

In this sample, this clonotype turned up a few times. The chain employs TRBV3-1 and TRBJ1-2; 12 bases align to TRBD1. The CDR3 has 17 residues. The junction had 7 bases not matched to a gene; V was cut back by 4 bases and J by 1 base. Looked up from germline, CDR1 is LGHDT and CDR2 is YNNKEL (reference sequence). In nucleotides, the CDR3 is TGTGCCAGCAGCCGTGGGACAGGGGGCGCGTATAACTATGGCTACACCTTC. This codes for CASSRGTGGAYNYGYTF.

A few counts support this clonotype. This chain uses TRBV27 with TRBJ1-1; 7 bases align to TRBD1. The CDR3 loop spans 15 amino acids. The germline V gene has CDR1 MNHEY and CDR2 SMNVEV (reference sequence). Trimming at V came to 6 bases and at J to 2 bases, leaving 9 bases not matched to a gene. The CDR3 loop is CASSTRDRRNTEAFF. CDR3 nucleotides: TGTGCCAGCAGCACGAGGGACAGAAGAAACACTGAAGCTTTCTTT.

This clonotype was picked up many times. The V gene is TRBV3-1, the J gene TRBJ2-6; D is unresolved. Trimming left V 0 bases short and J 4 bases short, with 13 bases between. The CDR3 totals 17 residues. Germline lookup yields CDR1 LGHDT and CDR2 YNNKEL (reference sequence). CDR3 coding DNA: TGTGCCAGCAGCCAAGATTTGGGGTTCTTAGGGGCCAACGTCCTGACTTTC. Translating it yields CASSQDLGFLGANVLTF.

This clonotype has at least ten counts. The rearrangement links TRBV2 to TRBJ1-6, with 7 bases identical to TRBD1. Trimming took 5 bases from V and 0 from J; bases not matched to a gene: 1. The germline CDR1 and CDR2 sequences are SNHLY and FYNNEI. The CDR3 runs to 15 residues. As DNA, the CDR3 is TGTGCCAGCAGTCAGGGGGACTCCTATAATTCACCCCTCCACTTT. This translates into CASSQGDSYNSPLHF.

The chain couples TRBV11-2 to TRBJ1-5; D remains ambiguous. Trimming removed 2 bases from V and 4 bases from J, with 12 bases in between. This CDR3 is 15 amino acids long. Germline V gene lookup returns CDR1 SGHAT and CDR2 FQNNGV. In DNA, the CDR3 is TGTGCCAGCAGCTTATGGCCAGATCCTAATCAGCCCCAGCATTTT. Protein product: CASSLWPDPNQPQHF.

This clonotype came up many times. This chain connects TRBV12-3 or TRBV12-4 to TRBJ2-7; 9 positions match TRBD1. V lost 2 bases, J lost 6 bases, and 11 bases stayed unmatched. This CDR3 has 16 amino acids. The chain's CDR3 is CASSLRVRTGAAEQYF. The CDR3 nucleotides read TGTGCCAGCAGTTTAAGGGTGCGGACAGGGGCCGCCGAGCAGTACTTC.

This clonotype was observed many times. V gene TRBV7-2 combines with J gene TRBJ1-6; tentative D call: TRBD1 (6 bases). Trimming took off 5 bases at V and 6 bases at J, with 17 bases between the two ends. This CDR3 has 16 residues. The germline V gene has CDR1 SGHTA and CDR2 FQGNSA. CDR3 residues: CASSVDGQLPNSPLHF. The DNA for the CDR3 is TGTGCCAGCAGCGTCGATGGACAGCTCCCTAATTCACCCCTCCACTTT. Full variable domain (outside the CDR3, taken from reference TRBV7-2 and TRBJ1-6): GAGVSQSPSNKVTEKGKDVELRCDPISGHTALYWYRQSLGQGLEFLIYFQGNSAPDKSGLPSDRFSAERTGGSVSTLTIQRTQQEDSAVYLCASSVDGQLPNSPLHFGNGTRLTVT.

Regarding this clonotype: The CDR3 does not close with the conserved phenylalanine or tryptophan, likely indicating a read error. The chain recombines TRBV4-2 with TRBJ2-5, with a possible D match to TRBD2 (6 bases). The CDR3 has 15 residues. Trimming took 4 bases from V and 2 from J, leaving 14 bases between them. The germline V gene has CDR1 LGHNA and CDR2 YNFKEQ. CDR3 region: CASSLERDLQETQYL. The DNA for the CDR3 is TGTGCCAGCAGCCTGGAACGGGACTTACAAGAGACCCAGTACTTG.

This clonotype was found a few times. The CDR3 loop reads CASSVSWGNQPQHF. CDR3 DNA sequence: TGTGCCAGCAGTGTGTCGTGGGGCAATCAGCCCCAGCATTTT. The gene calls are TRBV2 and TRBJ1-5; D is unresolved. CDR3 size: 14 residues. V was trimmed by 4 bases and J by 2 bases, leaving 9 bases between them. Germline CDR1 reads SNHLY; CDR2 reads FYNNEI.

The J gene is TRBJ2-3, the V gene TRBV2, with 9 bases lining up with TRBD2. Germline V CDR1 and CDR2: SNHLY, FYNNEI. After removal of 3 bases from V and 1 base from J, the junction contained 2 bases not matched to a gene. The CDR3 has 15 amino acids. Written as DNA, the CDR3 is TGTGCCAGCAGTGAGGAGCGGGGGGGCACAGATACGCAGTATTTT. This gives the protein CASSEERGGTDTQYF. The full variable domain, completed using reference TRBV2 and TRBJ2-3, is EPEVTQTPSHQVTQMGQEVILRCVPISNHLYFYWYRQILGQKVEFLVSFYNNEISEKSEIFDDQFSVERPDGSNFTLKIRSTKLEDSAMYFCASSEERGGTDTQYFGPGTRLTVL.

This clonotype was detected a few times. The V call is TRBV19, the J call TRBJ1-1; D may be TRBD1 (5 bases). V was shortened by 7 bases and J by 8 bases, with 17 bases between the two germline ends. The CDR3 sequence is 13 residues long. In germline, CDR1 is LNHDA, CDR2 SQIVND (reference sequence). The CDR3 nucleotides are TGTGCCAGTACTACCCCCCTCGGGGGAGAAGCTTTCTTT. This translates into CASTTPLGGEAFF. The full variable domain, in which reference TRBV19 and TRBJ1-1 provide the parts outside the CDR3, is DGGITQSPKYLFRKEGQNVTLSCEQNLNHDAMYWYRQDPGQGLRLIYYSQIVNDFQKGDIAEGYSVSREKKESFPLTVTSAQKNPTAFYLCASTTPLGGEAFFGQGTRLTVV.

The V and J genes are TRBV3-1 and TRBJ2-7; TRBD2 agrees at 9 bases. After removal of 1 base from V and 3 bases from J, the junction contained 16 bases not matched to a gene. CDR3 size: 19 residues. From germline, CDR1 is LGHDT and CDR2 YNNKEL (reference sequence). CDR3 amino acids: CASSQGPSGAGLDYYEQYF. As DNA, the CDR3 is TGTGCCAGCAGCCAAGGGCCTAGCGGGGCGGGCTTAGACTACTACGAGCAGTACTTC.

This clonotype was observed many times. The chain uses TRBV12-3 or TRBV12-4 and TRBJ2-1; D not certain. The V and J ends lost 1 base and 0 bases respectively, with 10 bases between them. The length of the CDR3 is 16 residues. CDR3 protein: CASSLGRLSSYNEQFF. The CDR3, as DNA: TGTGCCAGCAGTTTAGGGCGGTTAAGCTCCTACAATGAGCAGTTCTTC.

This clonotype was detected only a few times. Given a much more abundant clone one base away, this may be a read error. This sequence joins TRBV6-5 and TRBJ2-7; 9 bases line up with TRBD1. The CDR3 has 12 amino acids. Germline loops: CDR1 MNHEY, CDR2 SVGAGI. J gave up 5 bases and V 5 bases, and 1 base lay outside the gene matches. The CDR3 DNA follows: TGTGCCAGCAGTGGGACAGGGAACGAGCAGTACTTC. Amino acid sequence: CASSGTGNEQYF.

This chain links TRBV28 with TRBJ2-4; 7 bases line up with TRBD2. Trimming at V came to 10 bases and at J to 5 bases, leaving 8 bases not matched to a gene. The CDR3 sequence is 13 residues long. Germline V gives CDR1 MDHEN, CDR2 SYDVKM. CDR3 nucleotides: TGTGCCACCGCCTGGGGGGGGGAAAACATTCAGTACTTC. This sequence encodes CATAWGGENIQYF.

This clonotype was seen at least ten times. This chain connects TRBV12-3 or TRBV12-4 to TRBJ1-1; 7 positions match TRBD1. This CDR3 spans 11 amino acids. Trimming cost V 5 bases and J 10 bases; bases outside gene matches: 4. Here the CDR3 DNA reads TGTGCCAGCAGTCTTCGGGACAGAGCTTTCTTT. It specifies CASSLRDRAFF.

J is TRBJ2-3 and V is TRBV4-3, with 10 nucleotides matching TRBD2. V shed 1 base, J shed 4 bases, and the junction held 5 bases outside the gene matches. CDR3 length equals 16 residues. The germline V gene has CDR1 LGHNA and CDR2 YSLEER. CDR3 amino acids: CASSQGTSGASDTQYF. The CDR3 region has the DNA TGCGCCAGCAGCCAAGGTACTAGCGGGGCCTCAGATACGCAGTATTTT.

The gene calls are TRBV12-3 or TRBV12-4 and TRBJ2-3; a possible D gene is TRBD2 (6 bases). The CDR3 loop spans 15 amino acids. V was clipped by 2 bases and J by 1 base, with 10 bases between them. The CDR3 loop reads CASSLRGLGTDTQYF. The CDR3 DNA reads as TGTGCCAGCAGTTTAAGGGGACTCGGCACAGATACGCAGTATTTT.

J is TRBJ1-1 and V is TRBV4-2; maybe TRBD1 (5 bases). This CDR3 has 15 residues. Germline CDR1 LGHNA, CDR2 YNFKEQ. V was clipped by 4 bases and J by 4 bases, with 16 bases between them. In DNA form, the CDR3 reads TGTGCCAGCAGCCCCGGACAAGCGATCACCACTGAAGCTTTCTTT. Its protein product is CASSPGQAITTEAFF.

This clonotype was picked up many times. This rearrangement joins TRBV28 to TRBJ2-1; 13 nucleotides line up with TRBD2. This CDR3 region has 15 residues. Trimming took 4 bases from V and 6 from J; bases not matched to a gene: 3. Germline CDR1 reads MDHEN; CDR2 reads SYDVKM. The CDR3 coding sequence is TGTGCCAGCAGTTATGGGACTAGCGGGGTCAATGAGCAGTTCTTC. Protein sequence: CASSYGTSGVNEQFF.

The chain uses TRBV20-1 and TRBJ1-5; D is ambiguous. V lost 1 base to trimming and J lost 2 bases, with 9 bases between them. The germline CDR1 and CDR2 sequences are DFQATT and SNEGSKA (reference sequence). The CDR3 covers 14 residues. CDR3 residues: CSARAGIGNQPQHF. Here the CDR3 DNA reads TGCAGTGCTAGAGCCGGTATAGGCAATCAGCCCCAGCATTTT.

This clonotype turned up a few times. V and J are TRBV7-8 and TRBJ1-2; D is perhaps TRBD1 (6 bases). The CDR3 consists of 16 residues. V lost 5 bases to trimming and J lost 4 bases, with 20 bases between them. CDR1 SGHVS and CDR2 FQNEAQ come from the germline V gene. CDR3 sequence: CASSQLGATAPYGYTF. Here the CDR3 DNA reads TGTGCCAGCAGCCAGCTGGGGGCGACAGCACCCTATGGCTACACCTTC.

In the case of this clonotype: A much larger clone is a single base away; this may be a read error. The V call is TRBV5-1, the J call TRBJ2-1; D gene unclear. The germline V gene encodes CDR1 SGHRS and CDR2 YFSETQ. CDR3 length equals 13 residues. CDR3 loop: CTSSLSLYNEQFF. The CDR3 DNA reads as TGCACCAGCAGCTTGTCGCTTTACAATGAGCAGTTCTTC.

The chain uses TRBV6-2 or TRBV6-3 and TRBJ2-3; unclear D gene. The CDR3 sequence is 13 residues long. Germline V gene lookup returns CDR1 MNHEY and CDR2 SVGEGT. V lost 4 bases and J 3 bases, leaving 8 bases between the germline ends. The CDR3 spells CASSWIGTDTQYF. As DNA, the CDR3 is TGTGCCAGCAGTTGGATAGGGACAGATACGCAGTATTTT.

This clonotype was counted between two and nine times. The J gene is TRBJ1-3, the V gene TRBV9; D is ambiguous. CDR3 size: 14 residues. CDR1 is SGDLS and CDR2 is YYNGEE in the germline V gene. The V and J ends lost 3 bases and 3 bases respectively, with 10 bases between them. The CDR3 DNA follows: TGTGCCAGCAGCGGAGGAGGTTATGGAAACACCATATATTTT. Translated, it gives CASSGGGYGNTIYF.

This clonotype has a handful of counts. The DNA of the CDR3 is TGTGCCAGCAGTTACCCCCGGAATACGCAGTATTTT. This sequence encodes CASSYPRNTQYF. V usage is TRBV6-2 or TRBV6-3 and J usage is TRBJ2-3; D not resolved. Trimming shortened V by 2 bases and J by 7 bases, and 7 bases separated the two germline ends. CDR1 MNHEY and CDR2 SVGEGT come from the germline V gene. The CDR3 has 12 residues.

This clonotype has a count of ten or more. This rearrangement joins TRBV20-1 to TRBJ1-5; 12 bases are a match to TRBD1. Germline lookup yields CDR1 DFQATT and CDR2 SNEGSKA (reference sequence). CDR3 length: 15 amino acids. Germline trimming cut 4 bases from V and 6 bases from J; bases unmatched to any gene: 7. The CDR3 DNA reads TGCAGTGCTACCCGGGACAGGGGGCGTCTTCAGCCCCAGCATTTT. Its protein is CSATRDRGRLQPQHF.